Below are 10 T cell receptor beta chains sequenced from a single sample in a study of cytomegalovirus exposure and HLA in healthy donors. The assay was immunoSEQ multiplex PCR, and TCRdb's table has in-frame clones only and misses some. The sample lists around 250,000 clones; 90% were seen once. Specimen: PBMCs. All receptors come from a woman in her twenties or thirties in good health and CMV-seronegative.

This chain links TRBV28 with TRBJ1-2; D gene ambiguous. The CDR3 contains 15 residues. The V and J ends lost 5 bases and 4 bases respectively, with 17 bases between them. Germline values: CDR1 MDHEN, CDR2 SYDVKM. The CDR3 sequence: CASSTPLGGPYGYTF. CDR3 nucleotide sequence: TGTGCCAGCAGTACCCCCCTGGGAGGCCCCTATGGCTACACCTTC.

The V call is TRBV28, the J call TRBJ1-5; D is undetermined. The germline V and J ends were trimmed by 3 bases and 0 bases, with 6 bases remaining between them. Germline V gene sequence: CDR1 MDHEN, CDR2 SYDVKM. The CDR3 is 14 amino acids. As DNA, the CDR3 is TGTGCCAGCAGTTTGGGATTTAGCAATCAGCCCCAGCATTTT. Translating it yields CASSLGFSNQPQHF.

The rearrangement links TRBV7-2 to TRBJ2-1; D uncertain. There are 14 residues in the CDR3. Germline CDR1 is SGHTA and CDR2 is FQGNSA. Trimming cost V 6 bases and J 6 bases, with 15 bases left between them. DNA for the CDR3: TGTGCCAGCAGTAACATAGGGCAGTTCAATGAGCAGTTCTTC. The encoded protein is CASSNIGQFNEQFF. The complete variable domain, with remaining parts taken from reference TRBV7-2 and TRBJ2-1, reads GAGVSQSPSNKVTEKGKDVELRCDPISGHTALYWYRQSLGQGLEFLIYFQGNSAPDKSGLPSDRFSAERTGGSVSTLTIQRTQQEDSAVYLCASSNIGQFNEQFFGPGTRLTVL.

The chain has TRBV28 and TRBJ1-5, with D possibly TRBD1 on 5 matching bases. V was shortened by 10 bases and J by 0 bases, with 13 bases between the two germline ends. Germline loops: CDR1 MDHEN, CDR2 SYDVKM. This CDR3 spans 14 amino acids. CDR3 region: CATTTGYSNQPQHF. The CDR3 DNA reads TGTGCCACTACTACAGGTTATAGCAATCAGCCCCAGCATTTT.

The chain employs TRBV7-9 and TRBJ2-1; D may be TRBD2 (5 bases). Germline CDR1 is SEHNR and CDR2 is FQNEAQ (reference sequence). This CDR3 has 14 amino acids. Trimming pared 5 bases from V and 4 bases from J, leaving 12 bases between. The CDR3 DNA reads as TGTGCCAGCAGCGCAGGACTGGGGTACAATGAGCAGTTCTTC. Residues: CASSAGLGYNEQFF. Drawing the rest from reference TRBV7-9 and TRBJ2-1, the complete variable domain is DTGVSQNPRHKITKRGQNVTFRCDPISEHNRLYWYRQTLGQGPEFLTYFQNEAQLEKSRLLSDRFSAERPKGSFSTLEIQRTEQGDSAMYLCASSAGLGYNEQFFGPGTRLTVL.

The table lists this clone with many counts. CDR3 coding DNA: TGTGCCAGCAGCCAACGAGACAGGGGGCGCTCAAAACTGTTTTTT. It specifies CASSQRDRGRSKLFF. The chain uses TRBV7-2 and TRBJ1-4, with 10 bases aligning to TRBD1. With V trimmed by 5 bases and J by 10 bases, 10 bases remained unmatched. The germline V gene has CDR1 SGHTA and CDR2 FQGNSA. The CDR3 runs 15 residues.

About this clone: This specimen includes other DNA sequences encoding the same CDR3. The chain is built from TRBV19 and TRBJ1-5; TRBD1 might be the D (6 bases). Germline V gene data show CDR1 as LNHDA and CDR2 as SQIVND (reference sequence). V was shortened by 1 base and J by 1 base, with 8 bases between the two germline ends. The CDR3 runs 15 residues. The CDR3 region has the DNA TGTGCCAGTAGTATAGGAGGGGGAAGCAATCAGCCCCAGCATTTT. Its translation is CASSIGGGSNQPQHF.

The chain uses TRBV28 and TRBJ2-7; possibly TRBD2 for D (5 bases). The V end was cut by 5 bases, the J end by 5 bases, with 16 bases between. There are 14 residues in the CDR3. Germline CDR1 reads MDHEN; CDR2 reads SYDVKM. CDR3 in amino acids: CASSPPGSPHEQYF. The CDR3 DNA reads TGTGCCAGCAGTCCCCCGGGGAGCCCCCACGAGCAGTACTTC.

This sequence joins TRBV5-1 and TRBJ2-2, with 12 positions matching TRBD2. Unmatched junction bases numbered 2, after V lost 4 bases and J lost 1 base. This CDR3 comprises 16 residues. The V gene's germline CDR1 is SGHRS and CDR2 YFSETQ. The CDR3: CASSPGLAGNTGELFF. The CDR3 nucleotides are TGCGCCAGCAGCCCGGGACTAGCGGGGAACACCGGGGAGCTGTTTTTT.

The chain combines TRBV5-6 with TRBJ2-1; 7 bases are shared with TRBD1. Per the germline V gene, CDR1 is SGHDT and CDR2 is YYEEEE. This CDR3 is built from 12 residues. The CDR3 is CASRGFGNEQFF. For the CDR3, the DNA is TGTGCTTCCAGGGGGTTTGGTAATGAGCAGTTCTTC.